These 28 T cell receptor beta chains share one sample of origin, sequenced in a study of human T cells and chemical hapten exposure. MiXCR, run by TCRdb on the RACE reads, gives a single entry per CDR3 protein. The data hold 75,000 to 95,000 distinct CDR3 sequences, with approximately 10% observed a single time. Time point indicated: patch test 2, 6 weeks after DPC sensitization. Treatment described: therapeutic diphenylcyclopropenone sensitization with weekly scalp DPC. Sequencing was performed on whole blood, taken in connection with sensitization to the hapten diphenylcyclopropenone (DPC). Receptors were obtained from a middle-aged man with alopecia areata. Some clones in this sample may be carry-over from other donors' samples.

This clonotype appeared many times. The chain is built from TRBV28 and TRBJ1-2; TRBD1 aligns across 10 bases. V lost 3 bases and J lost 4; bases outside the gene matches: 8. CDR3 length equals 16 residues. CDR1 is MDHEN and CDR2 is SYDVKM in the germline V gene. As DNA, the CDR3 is TGTGCCAGCAGTTTGGCTACCGGGACAGGGGTCTATGGCTACACCTTC. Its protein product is CASSLATGTGVYGYTF.

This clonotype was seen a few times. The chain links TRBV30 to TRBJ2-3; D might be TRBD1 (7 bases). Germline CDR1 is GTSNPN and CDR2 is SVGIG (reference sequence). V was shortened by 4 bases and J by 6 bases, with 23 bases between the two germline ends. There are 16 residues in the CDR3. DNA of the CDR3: TGTGCCTGGACGGAGGCGGGACAGAGTTATGCGGATACGCAGTATTTT. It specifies CAWTEAGQSYADTQYF.

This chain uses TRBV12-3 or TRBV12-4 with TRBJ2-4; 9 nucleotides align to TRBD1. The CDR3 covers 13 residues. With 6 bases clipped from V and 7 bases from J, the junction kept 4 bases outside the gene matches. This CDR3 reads CASSTGGVNIQYF. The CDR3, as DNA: TGTGCCAGCAGCACAGGGGGCGTGAACATTCAGTACTTC.

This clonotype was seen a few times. CDR3 amino acids: CASSLPYSNQPQHF. CDR3 nucleotide sequence: TGTGCCAGTAGCTTGCCCTATAGCAATCAGCCCCAGCATTTT. V usage is TRBV19 and J usage is TRBJ1-5, with D hard to call. Germline assignment: CDR1 LNHDA and CDR2 SQIVND (reference sequence). V was shortened by 6 bases and J by 0 bases, with 9 bases between the two germline ends. This CDR3 is built from 14 residues.

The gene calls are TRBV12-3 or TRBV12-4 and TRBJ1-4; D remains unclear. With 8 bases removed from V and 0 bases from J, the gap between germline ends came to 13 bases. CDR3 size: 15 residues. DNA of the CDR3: TGTGCCAGCGGCGACATGAGAGCAACTAATGAAAAACTGTTTTTT. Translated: CASGDMRATNEKLFF.

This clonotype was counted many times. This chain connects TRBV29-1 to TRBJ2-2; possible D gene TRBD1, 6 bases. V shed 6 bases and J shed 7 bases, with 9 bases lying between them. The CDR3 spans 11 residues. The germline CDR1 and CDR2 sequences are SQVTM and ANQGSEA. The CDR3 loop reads CSVGQFGELFF. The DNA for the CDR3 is TGCAGCGTCGGACAGTTCGGGGAGCTGTTTTTT.

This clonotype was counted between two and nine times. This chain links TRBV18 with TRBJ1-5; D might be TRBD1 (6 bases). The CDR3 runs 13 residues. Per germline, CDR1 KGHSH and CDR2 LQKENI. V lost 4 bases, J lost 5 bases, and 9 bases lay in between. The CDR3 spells CASSQGDDQPQHF. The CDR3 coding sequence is TGTGCCAGCTCACAGGGGGACGATCAGCCCCAGCATTTT.

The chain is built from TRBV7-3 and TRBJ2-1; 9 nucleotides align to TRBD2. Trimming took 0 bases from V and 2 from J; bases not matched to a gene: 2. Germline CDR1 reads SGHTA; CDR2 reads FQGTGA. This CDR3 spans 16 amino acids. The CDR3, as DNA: TGTGCCAGCAGCTTAACTAGCGGGAGACCCTACAATGAGCAGTTCTTC. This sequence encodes CASSLTSGRPYNEQFF.

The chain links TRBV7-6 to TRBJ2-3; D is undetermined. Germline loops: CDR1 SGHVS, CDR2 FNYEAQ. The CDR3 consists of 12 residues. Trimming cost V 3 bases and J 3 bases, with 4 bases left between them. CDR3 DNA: TGTGCCAGCAGCTTGATGACAGATACGCAGTATTTT. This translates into CASSLMTDTQYF.

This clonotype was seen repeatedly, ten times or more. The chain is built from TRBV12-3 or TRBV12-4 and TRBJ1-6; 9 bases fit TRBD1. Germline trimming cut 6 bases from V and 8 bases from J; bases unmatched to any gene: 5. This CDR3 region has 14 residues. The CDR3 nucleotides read TGTGCCAGCAGCCAAACAGGGGGCGATTCACCCCTCCACTTT. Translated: CASSQTGGDSPLHF.

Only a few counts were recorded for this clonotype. CDR3 amino acids: CASSDPGFTSTDTQYF. The CDR3 DNA reads as TGTGCCAGCAGTGATCCCGGTTTTACTAGCACAGATACGCAGTATTTT. The chain links TRBV25-1 to TRBJ2-3; no definite D call. The V end lost 3 bases, the J end lost 0 bases, and 13 bases lay between the germline ends. The CDR3 covers 16 residues. Germline-derived CDR1 and CDR2 are MGHDK and SYGVNS. The variable domain in full, completed from reference TRBV25-1 and TRBJ2-3, reads EADIYQTPRYLVIGTGKKITLECSQTMGHDKMYWYQQDPGMELHLIHYSYGVNSTEKGDLSSESTVSRIRTEHFPLTLESARPSHTSQYLCASSDPGFTSTDTQYFGPGTRLTVL.

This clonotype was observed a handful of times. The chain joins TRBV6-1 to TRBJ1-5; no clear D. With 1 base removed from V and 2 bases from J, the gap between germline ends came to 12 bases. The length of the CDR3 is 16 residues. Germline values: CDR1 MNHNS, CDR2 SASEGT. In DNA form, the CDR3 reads TGTGCCAGCAGTGAAGGGATCGGGGTCGGCAATCAGCCCCAGCATTTT. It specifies CASSEGIGVGNQPQHF.

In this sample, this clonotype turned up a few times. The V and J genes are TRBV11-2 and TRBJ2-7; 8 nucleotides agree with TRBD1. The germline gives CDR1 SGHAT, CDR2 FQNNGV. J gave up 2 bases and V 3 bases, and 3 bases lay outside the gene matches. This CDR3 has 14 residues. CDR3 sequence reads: CASSLVQGAYEQYV. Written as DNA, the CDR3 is TGTGCCAGCAGCTTGGTACAGGGGGCCTACGAGCAGTACGTC.

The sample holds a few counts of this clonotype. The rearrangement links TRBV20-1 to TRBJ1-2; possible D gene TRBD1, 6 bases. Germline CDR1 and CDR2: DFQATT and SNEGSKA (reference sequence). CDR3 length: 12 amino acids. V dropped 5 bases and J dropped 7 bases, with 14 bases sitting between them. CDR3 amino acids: CSAPNREGGYTF. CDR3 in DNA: TGCAGTGCTCCGAACAGGGAGGGTGGCTACACCTTC.

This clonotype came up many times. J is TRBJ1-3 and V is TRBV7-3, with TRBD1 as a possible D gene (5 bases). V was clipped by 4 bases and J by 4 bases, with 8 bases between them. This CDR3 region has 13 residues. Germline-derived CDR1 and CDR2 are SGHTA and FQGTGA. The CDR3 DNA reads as TGTGCCAGCAGCTCCGGACAAGGAAACACCATATATTTT. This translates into CASSSGQGNTIYF.

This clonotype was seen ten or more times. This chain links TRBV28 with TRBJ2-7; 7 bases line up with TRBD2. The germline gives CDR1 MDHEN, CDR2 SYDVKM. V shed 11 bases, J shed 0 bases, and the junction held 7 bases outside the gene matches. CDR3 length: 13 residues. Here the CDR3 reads CAGSGGSSYEQYF. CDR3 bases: TGTGCCGGCTCGGGGGGTAGCTCCTACGAGCAGTACTTC.

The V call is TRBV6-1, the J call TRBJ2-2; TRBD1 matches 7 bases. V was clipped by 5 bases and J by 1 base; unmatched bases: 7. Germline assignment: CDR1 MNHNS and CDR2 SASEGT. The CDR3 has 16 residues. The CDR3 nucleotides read TGTGCCAGCAGTTTCGGGCAGGGGGTGAACACCGGGGAGCTGTTTTTT. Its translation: CASSFGQGVNTGELFF.

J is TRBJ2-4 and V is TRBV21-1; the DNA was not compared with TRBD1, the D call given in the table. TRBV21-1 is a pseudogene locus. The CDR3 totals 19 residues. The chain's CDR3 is CASSKGDRAGKKAKNIQYF. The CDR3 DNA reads TGTGCCAGCAGCAAAGGGGACAGGGCGGGCAAGAAGGCCAAAAACATTCAGTACTTC.

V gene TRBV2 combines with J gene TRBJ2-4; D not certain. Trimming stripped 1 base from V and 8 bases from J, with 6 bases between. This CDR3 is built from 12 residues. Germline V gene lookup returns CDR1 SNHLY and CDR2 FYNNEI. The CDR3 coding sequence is TGTGCCAGCAGTGAAGGTGATTACATTCAGTACTTC. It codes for CASSEGDYIQYF.

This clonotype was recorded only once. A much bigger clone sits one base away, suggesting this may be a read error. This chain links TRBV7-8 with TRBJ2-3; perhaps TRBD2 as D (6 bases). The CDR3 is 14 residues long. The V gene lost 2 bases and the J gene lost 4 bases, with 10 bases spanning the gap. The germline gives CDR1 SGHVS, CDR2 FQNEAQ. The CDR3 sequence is CASSLSTGADTQYF. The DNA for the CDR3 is TGTGCCAGCAGCTTATCGACGGGAGCAGATACGCAGTATTTT.

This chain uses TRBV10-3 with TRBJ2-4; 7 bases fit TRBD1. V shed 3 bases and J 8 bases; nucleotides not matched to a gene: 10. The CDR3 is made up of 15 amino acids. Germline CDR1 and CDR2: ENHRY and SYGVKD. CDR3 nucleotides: TGTGCCATCAGTGATGTCCCACAGGGGATAGACATTCAGTACTTC. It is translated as CAISDVPQGIDIQYF.

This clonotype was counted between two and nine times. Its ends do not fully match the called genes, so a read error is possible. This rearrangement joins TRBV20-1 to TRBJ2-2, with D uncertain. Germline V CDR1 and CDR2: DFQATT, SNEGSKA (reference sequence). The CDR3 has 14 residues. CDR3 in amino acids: CSAGELLGSGELFF. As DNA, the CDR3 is TGCAGTGCTGGAGAATTGTTGGGCTCCGGGGAGCTGTTTTTT.

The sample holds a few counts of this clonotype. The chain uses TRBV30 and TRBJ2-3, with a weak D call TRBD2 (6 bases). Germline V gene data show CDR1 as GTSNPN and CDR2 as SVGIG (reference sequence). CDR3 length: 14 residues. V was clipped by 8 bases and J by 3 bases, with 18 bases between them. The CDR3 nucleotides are TGTGCCCTCCGACTGTCCCGGGGGACAGATACGCAGTATTTT. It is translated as CALRLSRGTDTQYF.

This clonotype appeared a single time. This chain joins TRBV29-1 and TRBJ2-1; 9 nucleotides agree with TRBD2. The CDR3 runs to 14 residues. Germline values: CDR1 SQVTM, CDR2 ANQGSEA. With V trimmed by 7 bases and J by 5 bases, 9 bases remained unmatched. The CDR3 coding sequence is TGCAGCGCCCCGGGACTAGCCACAAACAATGAGCAGTTCTTC. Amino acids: CSAPGLATNNEQFF.

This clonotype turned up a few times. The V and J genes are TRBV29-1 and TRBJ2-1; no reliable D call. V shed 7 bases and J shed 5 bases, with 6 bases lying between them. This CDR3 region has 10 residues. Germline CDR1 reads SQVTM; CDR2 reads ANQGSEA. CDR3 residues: CSGNNNEQFF. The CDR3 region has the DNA TGCAGCGGGAACAACAATGAGCAGTTCTTC.

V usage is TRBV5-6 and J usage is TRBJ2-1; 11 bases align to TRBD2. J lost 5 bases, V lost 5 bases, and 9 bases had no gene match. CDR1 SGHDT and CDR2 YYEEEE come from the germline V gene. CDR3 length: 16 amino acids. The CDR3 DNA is TGTGCCAGCAGTCGACCGGGACTAGCGGATGACAATGAGCAGTTCTTC. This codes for CASSRPGLADDNEQFF.

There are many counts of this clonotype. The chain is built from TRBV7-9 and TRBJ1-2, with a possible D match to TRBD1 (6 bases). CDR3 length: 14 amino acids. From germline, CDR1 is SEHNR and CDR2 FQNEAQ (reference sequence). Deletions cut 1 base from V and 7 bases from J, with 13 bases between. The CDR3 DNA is TGTGCCAGCAGCTTAGTGACAGGTGGCTCTGGCTACACCTTC. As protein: CASSLVTGGSGYTF.

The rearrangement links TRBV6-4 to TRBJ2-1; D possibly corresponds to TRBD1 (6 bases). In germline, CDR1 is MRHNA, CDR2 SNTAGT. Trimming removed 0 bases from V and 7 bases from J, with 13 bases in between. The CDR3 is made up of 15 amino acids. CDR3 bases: TGTGCCAGCAGTGACTCCTTTAGGCAGGGGAATGAGCAGTTCTTC. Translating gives CASSDSFRQGNEQFF.